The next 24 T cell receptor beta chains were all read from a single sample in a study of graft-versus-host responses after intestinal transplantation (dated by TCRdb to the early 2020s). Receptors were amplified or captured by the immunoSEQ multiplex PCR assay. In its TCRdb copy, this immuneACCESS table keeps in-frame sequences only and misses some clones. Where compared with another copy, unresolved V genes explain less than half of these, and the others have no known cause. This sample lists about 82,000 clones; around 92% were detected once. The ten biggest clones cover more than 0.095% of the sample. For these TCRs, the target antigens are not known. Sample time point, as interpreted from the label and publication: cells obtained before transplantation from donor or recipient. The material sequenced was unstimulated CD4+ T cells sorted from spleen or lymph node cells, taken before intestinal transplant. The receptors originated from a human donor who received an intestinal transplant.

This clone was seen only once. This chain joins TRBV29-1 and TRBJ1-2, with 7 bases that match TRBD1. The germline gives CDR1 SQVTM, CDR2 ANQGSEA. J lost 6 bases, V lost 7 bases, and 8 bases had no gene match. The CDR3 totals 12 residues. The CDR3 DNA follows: TGCAGCGCCTCAGACAGGGAGGATGGCTACACCTTC. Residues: CSASDREDGYTF. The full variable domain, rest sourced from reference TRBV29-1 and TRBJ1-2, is SAVISQKPSRDICQRGTSLTIQCQVDSQVTMMFWYRQQPGQSLTLIATANQGSEATYESGFVIDKFPISRPNLTFSTLTVSNMSPEDSSIYLCSASDREDGYTFGSGTRLTVV.

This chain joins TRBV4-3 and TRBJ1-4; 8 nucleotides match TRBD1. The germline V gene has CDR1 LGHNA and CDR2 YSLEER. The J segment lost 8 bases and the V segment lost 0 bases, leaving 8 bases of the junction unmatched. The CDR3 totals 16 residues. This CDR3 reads CASSQDRQGRGEKLFF. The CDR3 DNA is TGCGCCAGCAGCCAAGATAGACAGGGGAGGGGGGAAAAACTGTTTTTT.

CDR3 nucleotides: TGTGCCAGCAGCCCCCAAACAGGGGTAGGGGAAAAACTGTTTTTT. This gives the protein CASSPQTGVGEKLFF. V gene TRBV7-2 combines with J gene TRBJ1-4, with TRBD1 identical over 7 bases. This CDR3 is 15 amino acids long. Germline values: CDR1 SGHTA, CDR2 FQGNSA. Germline trimming cut 5 bases from V and 8 bases from J; bases unmatched to any gene: 11. Filled out from reference TRBV7-2 and TRBJ1-4, the complete variable domain reads GAGVSQSPSNKVTEKGKDVELRCDPISGHTALYWYRQSLGQGLEFLIYFQGNSAPDKSGLPSDRFSAERTGGSVSTLTIQRTQQEDSAVYLCASSPQTGVGEKLFFGSGTQLSVL.

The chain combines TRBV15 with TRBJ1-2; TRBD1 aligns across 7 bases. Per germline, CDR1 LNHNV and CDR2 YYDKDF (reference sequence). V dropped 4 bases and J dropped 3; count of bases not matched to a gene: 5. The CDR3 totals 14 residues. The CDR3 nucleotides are TGTGCCACCAGCATGGGACAGATATACTATGGCTACACCTTC. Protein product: CATSMGQIYYGYTF. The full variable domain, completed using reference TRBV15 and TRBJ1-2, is DAMVIQNPRYQVTQFGKPVTLSCSQTLNHNVMYWYQQKSSQAPKLLFHYYDKDFNNEADTPDNFQSRRPNTSFCFLDIRSPGLGDTAMYLCATSMGQIYYGYTFGSGTRLTVV.

This CDR3 reads CASSGTSGGITDTQYF. The CDR3 DNA reads TGCGCCAGCAGCGGGACTAGCGGGGGGATCACAGATACGCAGTATTTT. The gene calls are TRBV10-2 and TRBJ2-3; TRBD2 matches at 15 bases. The CDR3 covers 16 residues. Germline CDR1 and CDR2: WSHSY and SAAADI. J was trimmed by 2 bases and V by 6 bases; bases with no gene match: 3.

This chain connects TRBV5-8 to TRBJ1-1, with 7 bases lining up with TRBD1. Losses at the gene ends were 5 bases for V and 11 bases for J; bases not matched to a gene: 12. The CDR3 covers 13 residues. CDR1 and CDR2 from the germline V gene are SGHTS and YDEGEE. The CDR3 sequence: CASRRTGTAMAFF. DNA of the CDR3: TGTGCCAGCAGGCGAACCGGGACAGCAATGGCTTTCTTT. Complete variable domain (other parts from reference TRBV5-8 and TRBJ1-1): EAGVTQSPTHLIKTRGQQATLRCSPISGHTSVYWYQQALGLGLQFLLWYDEGEERNRGNFPPRFSGRQFPNYSSELNVNALELEDSALYLCASRRTGTAMAFFGQGTRLTVV.

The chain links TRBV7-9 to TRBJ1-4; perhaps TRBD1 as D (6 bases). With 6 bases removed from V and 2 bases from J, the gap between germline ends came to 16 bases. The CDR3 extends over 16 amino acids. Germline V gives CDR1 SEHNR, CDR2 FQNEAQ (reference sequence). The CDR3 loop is CASSSARGATNEKLFF. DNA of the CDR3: TGTGCCAGCAGTAGCGCCAGGGGCGCGACTAATGAAAAACTGTTTTTT.

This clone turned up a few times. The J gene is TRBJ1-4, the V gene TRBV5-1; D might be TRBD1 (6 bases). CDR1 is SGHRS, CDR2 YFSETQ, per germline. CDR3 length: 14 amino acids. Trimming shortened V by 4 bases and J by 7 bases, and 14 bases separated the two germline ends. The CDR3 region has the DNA TGCGCCAGCAGCGAGGGGGTGGAGGCTGAAAAACTGTTTTTT. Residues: CASSEGVEAEKLFF.

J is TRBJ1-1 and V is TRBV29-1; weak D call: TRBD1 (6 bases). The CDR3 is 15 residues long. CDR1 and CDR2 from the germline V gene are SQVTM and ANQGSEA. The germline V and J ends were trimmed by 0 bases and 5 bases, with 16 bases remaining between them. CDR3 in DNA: TGCAGCGTTGAAGACGTGGCAGGGGAGCAAACTGAAGCTTTCTTT. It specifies CSVEDVAGEQTEAFF.

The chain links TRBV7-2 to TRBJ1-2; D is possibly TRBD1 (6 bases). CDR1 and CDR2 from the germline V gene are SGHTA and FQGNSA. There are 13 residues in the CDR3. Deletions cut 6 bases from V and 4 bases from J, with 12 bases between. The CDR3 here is CASSSRGIYGYTF. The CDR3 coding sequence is TGTGCCAGCAGTTCCAGGGGAATCTATGGCTACACCTTC.

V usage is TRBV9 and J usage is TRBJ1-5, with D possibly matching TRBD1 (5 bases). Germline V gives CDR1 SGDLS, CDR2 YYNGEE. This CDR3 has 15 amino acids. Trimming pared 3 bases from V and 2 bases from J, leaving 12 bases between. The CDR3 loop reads CASSGRGEGNQPQHF. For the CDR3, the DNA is TGTGCCAGCAGCGGTCGAGGGGAGGGCAATCAGCCCCAGCATTTT.

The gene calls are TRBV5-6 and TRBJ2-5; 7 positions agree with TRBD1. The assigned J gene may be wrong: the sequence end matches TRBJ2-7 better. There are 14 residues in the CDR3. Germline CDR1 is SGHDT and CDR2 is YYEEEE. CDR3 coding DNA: TGTGCCAGCAGCTCACTTCAGGGGGCCTACGAGCAGTACTTC. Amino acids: CASSSLQGAYEQYF.

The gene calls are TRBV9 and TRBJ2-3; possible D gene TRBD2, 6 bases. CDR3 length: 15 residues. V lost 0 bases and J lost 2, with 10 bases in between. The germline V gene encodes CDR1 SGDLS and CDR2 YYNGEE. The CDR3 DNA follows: TGTGCCAGCAGCGTAGGGGCGGGGATCACAGATACGCAGTATTTT. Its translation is CASSVGAGITDTQYF.

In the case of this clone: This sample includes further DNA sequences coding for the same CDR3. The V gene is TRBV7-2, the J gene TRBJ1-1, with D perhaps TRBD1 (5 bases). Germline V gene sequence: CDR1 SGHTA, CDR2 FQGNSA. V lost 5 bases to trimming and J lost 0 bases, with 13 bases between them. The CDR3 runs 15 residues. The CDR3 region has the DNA TGTGCCAGCAGCCTCGGTGCAGGGCTGAACACTGAAGCTTTCTTT. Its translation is CASSLGAGLNTEAFF.

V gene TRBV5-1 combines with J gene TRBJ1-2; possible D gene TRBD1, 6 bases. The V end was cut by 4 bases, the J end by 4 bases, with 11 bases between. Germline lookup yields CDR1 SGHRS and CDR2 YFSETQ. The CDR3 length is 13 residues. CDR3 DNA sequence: TGCGCCAGCAGCGCAGGGGATAGCTATGGCTACACCTTC. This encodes CASSAGDSYGYTF.

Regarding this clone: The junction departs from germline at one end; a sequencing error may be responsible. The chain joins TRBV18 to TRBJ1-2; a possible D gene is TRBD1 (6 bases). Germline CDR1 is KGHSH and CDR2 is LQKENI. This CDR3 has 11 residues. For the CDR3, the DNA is TGTGCCAGCTCACCATCCACAGGGATCAGCTTC. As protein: CASSPSTGISF.

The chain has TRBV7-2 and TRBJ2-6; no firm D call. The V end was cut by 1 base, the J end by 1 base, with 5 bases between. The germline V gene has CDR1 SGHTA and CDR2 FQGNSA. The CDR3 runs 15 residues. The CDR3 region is CASSLVLSGANVLTF. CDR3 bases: TGTGCCAGCAGCTTAGTCCTTTCTGGGGCCAACGTCCTGACTTTC.

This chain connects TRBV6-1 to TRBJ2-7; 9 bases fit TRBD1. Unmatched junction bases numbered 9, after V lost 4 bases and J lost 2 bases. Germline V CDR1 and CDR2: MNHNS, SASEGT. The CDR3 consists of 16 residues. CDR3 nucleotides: TGTGCCAGCAGTGCGAAAATCCGGGACAGGGCCTACGAGCAGTACTTC. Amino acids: CASSAKIRDRAYEQYF.

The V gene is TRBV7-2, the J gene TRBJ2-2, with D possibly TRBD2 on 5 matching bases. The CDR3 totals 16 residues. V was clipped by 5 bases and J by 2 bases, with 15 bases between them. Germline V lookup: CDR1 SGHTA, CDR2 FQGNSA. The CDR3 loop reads CASSPTGTPNTGELFF. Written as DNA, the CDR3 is TGTGCCAGCAGCCCCACGGGAACTCCCAACACCGGGGAGCTGTTTTTT.

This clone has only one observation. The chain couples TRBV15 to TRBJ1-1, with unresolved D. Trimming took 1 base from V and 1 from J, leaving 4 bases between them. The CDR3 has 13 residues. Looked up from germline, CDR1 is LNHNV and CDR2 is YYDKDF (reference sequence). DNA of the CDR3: TGTGCCACCAGCAGAGCAGGGAACACTGAAGCTTTCTTT. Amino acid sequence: CATSRAGNTEAFF. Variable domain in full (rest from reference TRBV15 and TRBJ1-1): DAMVIQNPRYQVTQFGKPVTLSCSQTLNHNVMYWYQQKSSQAPKLLFHYYDKDFNNEADTPDNFQSRRPNTSFCFLDIRSPGLGDTAMYLCATSRAGNTEAFFGQGTRLTVV.

CDR3 protein: CAWRLPHRGGIYEQYF. The CDR3 bases are TGTGCCTGGAGACTCCCGCACAGGGGAGGCATCTACGAGCAGTACTTC. The chain employs TRBV30 and TRBJ2-7, with a possible D match to TRBD1 (7 bases). The CDR3 contains 16 residues. CDR1 and CDR2 from the germline V gene are GTSNPN and SVGIG (reference sequence). Trimming took 3 bases from V and 3 from J, leaving 21 bases between them.

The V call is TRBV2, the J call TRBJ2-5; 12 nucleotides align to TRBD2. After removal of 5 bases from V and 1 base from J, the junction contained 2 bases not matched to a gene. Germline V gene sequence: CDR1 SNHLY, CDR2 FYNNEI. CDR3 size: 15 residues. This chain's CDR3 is CASSLLAGGQETQYF. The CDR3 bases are TGTGCCAGCAGTCTACTAGCGGGGGGCCAAGAGACCCAGTACTTC.

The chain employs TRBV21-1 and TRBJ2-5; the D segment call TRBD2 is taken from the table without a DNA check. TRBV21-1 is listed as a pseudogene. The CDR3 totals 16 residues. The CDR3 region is CASSKPRDSLGETQYF. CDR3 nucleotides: TGTGCCAGCAGCAAGCCTAGGGACTCACTGGGGGAGACCCAGTACTTC.

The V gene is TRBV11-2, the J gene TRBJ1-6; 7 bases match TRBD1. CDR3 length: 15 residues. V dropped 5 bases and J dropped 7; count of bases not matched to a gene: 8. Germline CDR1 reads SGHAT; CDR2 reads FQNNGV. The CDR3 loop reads CASSAYRGKNSPLHF. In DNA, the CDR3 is TGTGCCAGCAGCGCCTACAGGGGAAAGAATTCACCCCTCCACTTT.